This TCR beta chain appears in the sequencing data of a study of blood T cell repertoires in COVID-19. At the level of the study: COVID-19 samples, acute and convalescent, were from the United States, Italy and Spain. The cDNA or gDNA used as material had been derived from T cells, B-cell-depleted T cells, or PBMCs.

Authors' processing steps: For nucleated cells, counts were estimated from reference gene primer amplification. TCRdb's copy holds only in-frame clones and misses some; the assay was immunoSEQ multiplex PCR. The V and J calls and clone size come from that table; D and trimming were worked out from the DNA. Seen here are approximately 29,000 clones, more than 70% observed once, and the top ten hold around 15%. The germline V gene encodes CDR1 LGHNA and CDR2 YSLEER. The CDR3 sequence is 16 residues long. V gave up 1 base and J gave up 0 bases, with 13 bases separating them. The TCR was taken from a human donor with active COVID-19. The donor label of this sample is uncertain. The J gene is TRBJ2-7, the V gene TRBV4-3; tentative D call: TRBD2 (6 bases). Sequenced: peripheral blood. CDR3 in amino acids: CASSQGLAPSSYEQYF. DNA of the CDR3: TGCGCCAGCAGCCAAGGGCTAGCGCCGAGCTCCTACGAGCAGTACTTC.